This is a list of T cell receptor beta chains from one sample in a study of OX40 agonist ivuxolimab in advanced cancers. Sequenced by immunoSEQ multiplex PCR; TCRdb stores in-frame clones only, minus some. The table shows 49,000 or so clones, with around nine tenths occurring only once. Sample: CD4+ or CD8+ T cells sorted from blood, taken in a trial of the OX40 agonist ivuxolimab. These receptors all stem from an adult with an advanced solid tumor such as melanoma, head and neck, liver or kidney cancer. Both conserved end residues are trimmed from each CDR3. Not every row has a clone size; where given, it reads once, few, many or a size class.

V,size,J,CDR3
TRBV6-5,.,TRBJ2-7,ASSSRLDGSYEQY
TRBV5-1,.,TRBJ2-1,ASSLGTSGNEQF
TRBV30,.,TRBJ2-1,AWSGTRRLNEQF
TRBV28,.,TRBJ2-1,ASSFLGAGYNEQF
TRBV18,.,TRBJ2-3,ASSPASGRSVTQY
TRBV4-1,.,TRBJ1-1,ASSHPLTGLDTEAF
TRBV16,.,TRBJ1-2,ASSTRQGAWDGYT
TRBV6-4,.,TRBJ1-5,ASYPGGIGGPLSNQPQH
TRBV19,.,TRBJ2-7,ASSVLAGGSYEQY
TRBV5-1,.,TRBJ2-5,ASSHGTSGGEETQY
TRBV6-5,.,TRBJ2-7,ASRPGLSGHEQY
TRBV10-1,few,TRBJ1-6,ASRDGVNNSPLH
TRBV30,few,TRBJ1-1,AWIGTEAF
TRBV18,.,TRBJ2-5,ASSPAGEETQY
TRBV5-1,once,TRBJ2-1,ASSLAGPSSYNEQF
TRBV28,.,TRBJ1-2,AIRREYGYT
TRBV28,.,TRBJ2-6,ASSRRISGANVLT
TRBV6-6,.,TRBJ2-1,ASSSYSGVDEQF
TRBV12-5,.,TRBJ1-1,ASGLLRGRDTEAF
TRBV4-2,.,TRBJ2-3,ASSQADSNPSTDTQY
TRBV5-1,.,TRBJ1-5,ASSLGTDRGQPQH
TRBV19,.,TRBJ2-7,ASTPSHGTGGYEQY
TRBV7-3,.,TRBJ2-7,ASSPGLYGKQY
TRBV10-2,.,TRBJ1-5,ASSEYADQPQH
TRBV18,.,TRBJ1-1,ASSLGVSVTEAF
TRBV7-9,.,TRBJ2-1,ASSFDPYNEQF
TRBV4-1,.,TRBJ1-1,ASSQTGNTEAF
TRBV11-2,.,TRBJ2-2,ASSLARNTGELF
TRBV27,.,TRBJ1-1,ASKPSRTGGTEAF
TRBV5-8,.,TRBJ2-2,ASSYRSRGGETGELF
TRBV28,.,TRBJ1-2,AARTLTRDGYT